What follows describes a single T cell receptor beta chain. What it binds is unknown. Treatment given: some 19 received Ad26.COV2.S at low or high dose, single or two shots; 5 received placebo; per-sample allocation not given. Sampling occurred on day 63 after the first vaccine or placebo injection. In Boston, the donor was an adult between 18-55 years of age. The sample is drawn from a study of Ad26.COV2.S vaccination and SARS-CoV-2 variants. Sequencing was performed with immunoSEQ multiplex PCR; in TCRdb, only in-frame clones are kept and a portion is missing. The table shows roughly 680,000 clones, with around 92% occurring only once. Germline assignment: CDR1 MNHEY and CDR2 SVGEGT. With 1 base clipped from V and 5 bases from J, the junction kept 7 bases outside the gene matches. The CDR3 length is 16 residues. Findings and limits, study-wide: Similar non-spike TCR breadth was observed in recipients of vaccine and of placebo.

Sample: peripheral blood, taken in a trial of Ad26.COV2.S vaccine versus placebo. The rearrangement links TRBV6-2 or TRBV6-3 to TRBJ2-7; 11 bases agree with TRBD1. The sequence came from a person between 18 and 59 years old who received the Ad26.COV2.S COVID-19 vaccine or a placebo. The CDR3 nucleotides are TGTGCCAGCAGTTACTTGGAGTGGACAGGGGGCGACGAGCAGTACTTC. Its protein is CASSYLEWTGGDEQYF.